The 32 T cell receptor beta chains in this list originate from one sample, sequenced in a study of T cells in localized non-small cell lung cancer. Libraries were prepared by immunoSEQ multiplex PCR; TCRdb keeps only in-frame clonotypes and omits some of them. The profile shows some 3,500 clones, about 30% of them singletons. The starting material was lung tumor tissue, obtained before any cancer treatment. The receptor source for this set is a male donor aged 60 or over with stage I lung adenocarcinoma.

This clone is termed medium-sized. In DNA, the CDR3 is TGTGCCAGCAGCTTGGTGGTGACTAGCGGGGGCGAGCAGTACTTC. Encoded protein: CASSLVVTSGGEQYF. V and J are TRBV11-3 and TRBJ2-7; 12 bases line up with TRBD2. Germline V gene lookup returns CDR1 SGHNT and CDR2 YENEEA. The CDR3 runs 15 residues. V was pared by 3 bases and J by 6 bases, with 6 bases of the junction left unmatched.

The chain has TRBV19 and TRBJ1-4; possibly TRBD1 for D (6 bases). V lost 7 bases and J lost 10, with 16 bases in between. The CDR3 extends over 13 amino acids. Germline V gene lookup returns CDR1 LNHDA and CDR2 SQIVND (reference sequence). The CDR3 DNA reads TGTGCCAGTACGGCACCGACGGACAGAAAACTGTTTTTT. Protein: CASTAPTDRKLFF.

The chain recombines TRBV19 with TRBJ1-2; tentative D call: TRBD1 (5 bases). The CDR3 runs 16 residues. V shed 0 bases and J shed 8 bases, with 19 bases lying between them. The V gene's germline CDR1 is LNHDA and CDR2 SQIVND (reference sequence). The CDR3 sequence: CASSIDLSAGRSGYTF. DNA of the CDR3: TGTGCCAGTAGTATAGATCTATCAGCAGGGAGGAGCGGCTACACCTTC.

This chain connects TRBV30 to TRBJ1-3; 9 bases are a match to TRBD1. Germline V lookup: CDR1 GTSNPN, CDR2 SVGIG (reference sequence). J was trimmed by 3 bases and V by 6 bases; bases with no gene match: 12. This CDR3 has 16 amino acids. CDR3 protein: CACSPGQGGFGNTIYF. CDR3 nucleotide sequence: TGTGCCTGTAGTCCGGGACAGGGCGGATTTGGAAACACCATATATTTT.

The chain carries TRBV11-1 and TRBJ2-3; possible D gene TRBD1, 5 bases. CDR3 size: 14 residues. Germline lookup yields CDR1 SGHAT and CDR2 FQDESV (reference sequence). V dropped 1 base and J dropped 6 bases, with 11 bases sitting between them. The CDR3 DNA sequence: TGTGCCAGCAGCTTAGGACAGACGTGGGATACGCAGTATTTT. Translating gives CASSLGQTWDTQYF.

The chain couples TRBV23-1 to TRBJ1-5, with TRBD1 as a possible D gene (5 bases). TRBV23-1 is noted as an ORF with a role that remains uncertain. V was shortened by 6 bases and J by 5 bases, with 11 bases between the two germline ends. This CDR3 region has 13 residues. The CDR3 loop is CASSREGDQPQHF. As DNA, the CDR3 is TGCGCCAGCAGCAGGGAGGGCGATCAGCCCCAGCATTTT.

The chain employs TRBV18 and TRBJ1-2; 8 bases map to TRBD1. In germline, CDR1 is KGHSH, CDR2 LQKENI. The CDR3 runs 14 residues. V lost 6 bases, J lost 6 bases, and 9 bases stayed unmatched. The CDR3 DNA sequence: TGTGCCAGCTCGGACCGAGGACAGGGAGATGGCTACACCTTC. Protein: CASSDRGQGDGYTF.

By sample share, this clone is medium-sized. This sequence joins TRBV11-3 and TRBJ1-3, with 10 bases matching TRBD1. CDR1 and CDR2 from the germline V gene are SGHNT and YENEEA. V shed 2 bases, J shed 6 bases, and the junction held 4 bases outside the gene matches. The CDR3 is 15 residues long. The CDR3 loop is CASSLRTGGVNTIYF. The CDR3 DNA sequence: TGTGCCAGCAGCTTAAGGACAGGGGGTGTAAACACCATATATTTT.

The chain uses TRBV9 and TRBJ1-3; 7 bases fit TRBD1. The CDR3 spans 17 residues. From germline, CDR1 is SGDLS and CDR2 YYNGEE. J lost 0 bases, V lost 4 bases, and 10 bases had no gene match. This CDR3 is CASSPRGVGGSGNTIYF. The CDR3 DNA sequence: TGTGCCAGCAGCCCCAGGGGGGTCGGAGGCTCTGGAAACACCATATATTTT.

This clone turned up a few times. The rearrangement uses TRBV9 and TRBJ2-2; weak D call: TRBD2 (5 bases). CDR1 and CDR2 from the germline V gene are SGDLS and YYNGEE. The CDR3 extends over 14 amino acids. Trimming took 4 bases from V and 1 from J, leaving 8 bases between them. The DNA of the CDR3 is TGTGCCAGCAGCTCCCGGGGGAACACCGGGGAGCTGTTTTTT. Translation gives CASSSRGNTGELFF.

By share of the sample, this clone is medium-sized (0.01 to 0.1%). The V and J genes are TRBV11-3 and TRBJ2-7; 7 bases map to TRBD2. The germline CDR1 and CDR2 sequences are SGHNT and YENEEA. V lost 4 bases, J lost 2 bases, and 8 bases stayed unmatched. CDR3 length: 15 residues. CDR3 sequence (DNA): TGTGCCAGCAGCTCTGGGGCGGGGACTACCTACGAGCAGTACTTC. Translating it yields CASSSGAGTTYEQYF.

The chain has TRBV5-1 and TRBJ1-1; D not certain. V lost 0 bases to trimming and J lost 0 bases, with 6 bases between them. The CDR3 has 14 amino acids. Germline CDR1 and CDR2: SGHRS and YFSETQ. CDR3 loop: CASSLEGMNTEAFF. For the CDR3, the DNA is TGCGCCAGCAGCTTGGAAGGCATGAACACTGAAGCTTTCTTT.

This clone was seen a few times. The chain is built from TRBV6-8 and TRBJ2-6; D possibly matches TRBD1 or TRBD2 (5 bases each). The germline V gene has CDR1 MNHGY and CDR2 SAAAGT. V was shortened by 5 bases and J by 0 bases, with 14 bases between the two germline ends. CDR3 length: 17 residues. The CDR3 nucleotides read TGTGCCAGCAGTGAGAGGGGACGGACCTCTGGGGCCAACGTCCTGACTTTC. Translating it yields CASSERGRTSGANVLTF.

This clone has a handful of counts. The CDR3 DNA sequence: TGTGCCAGCAGCAACCCCTCGGGGGCTAGCACAGATACGCAGTATTTT. Amino acid sequence: CASSNPSGASTDTQYF. The chain has TRBV11-3 and TRBJ2-3; D is possibly TRBD1 or TRBD2 (6 bases each). This CDR3 region has 16 residues. CDR1 SGHNT and CDR2 YENEEA come from the germline V gene. V was pared by 5 bases and J by 0 bases, with 15 bases between.

The CDR3, as DNA: TGTGCCATCAGTGAGGGGGAGGGGGGCCGTCGAGATACGCAGTATTTT. It is translated as CAISEGEGGRRDTQYF. J is TRBJ2-3 and V is TRBV10-3; D might be TRBD2 (7 bases). Per the germline V gene, CDR1 is ENHRY and CDR2 is SYGVKD. The CDR3 contains 16 residues. V shed 2 bases and J shed 5 bases, with 17 bases lying between them.

CDR3 residues: CASSFWSLRDGYTF. The CDR3 bases are TGTGCCAGCAGCTTTTGGTCCCTAAGGGATGGCTACACCTTC. V gene TRBV11-3 combines with J gene TRBJ1-2; D gene ambiguous. V lost 3 bases and J lost 6, with 14 bases in between. CDR3 length: 14 amino acids. Germline CDR1 and CDR2: SGHNT and YENEEA.

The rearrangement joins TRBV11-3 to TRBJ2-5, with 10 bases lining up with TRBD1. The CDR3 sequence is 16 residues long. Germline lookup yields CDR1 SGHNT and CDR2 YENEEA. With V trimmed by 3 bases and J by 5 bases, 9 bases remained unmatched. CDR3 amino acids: CASSFRGTGAGETQYF. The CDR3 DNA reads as TGTGCCAGCAGCTTCCGAGGGACAGGGGCAGGGGAGACCCAGTACTTC.

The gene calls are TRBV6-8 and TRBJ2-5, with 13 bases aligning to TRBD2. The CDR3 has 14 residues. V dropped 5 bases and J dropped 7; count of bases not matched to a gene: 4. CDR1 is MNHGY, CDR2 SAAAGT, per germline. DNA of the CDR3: TGTGCCAGCAGTAGGACTAGCGGGGGAGGGACCCAGTACTTC. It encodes CASSRTSGGGTQYF.

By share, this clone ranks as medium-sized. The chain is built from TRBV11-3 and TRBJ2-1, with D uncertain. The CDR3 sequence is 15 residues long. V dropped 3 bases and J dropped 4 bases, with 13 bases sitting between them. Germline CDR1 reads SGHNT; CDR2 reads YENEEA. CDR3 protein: CASSLGLITYNEQFF. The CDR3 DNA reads TGTGCCAGCAGCTTGGGCTTGATCACATACAATGAGCAGTTCTTC.

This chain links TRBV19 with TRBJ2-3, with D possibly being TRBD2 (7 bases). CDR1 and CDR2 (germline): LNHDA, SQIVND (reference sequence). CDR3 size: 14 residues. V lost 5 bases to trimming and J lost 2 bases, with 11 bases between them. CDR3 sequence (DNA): TGTGCCAGTAGTCGGGGGGCTTTCACAGATACGCAGTATTTT. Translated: CASSRGAFTDTQYF.

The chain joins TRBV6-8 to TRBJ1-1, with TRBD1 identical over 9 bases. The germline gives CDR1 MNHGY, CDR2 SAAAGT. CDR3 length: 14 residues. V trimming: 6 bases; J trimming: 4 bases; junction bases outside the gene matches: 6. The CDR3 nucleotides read TGTGCCAGCAGCTTTGACAGGGGGGGCACTGAAGCTTTCTTT. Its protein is CASSFDRGGTEAFF.

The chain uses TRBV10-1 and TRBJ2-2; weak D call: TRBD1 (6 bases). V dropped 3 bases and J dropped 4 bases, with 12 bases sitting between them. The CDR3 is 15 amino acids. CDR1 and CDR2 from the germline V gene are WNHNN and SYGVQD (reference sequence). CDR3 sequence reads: CASSDGGAGTGELFF. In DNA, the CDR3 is TGCGCCAGCAGTGATGGGGGCGCGGGCACCGGGGAGCTGTTTTTT.

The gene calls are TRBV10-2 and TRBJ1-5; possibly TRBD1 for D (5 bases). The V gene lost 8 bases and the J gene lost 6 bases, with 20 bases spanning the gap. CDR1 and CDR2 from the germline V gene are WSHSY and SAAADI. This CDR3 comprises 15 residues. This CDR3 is CASGGLGAFGQPQHF. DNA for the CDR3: TGCGCCAGCGGGGGTCTAGGGGCCTTTGGTCAGCCCCAGCATTTT.

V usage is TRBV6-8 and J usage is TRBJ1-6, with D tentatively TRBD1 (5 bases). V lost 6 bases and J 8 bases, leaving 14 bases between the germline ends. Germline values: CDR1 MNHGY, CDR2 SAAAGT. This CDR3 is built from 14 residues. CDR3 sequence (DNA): TGTGCCAGCAGGGGCCCCGGGGGAGATTCACCCCTCCACTTT. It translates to CASRGPGGDSPLHF.

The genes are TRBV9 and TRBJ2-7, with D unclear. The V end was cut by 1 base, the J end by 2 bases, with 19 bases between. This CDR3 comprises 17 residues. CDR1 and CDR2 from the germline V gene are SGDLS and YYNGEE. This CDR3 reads CASSVHDSTPGTYEQYF. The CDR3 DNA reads TGTGCCAGCAGCGTACATGACTCGACTCCTGGAACCTACGAGCAGTACTTC.

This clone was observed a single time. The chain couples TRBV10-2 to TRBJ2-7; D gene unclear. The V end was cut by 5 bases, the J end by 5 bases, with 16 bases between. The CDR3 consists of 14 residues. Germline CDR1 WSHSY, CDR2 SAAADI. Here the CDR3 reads CASSPSHVGDEQYF. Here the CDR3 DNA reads TGCGCCAGCAGTCCATCCCATGTAGGAGACGAGCAGTACTTC.

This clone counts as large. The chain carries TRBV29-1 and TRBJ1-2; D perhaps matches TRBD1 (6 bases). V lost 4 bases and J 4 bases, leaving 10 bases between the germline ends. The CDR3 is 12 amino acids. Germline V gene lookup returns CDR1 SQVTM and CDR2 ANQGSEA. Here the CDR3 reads CSVVQGTYGYTF. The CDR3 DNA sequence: TGCAGCGTTGTTCAGGGGACCTATGGCTACACCTTC.

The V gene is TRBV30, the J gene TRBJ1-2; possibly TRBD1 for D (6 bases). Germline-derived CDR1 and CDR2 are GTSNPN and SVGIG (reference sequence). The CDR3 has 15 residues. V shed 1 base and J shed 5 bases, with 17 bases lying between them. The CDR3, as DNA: TGTGCCTGGAGTGGAAAACAGGGTCAGTCTTATGGCTACACCTTC. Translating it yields CAWSGKQGQSYGYTF. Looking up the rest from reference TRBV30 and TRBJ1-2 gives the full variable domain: SQTIHQWPATLVQPVGSPLSLECTVEGTSNPNLYWYRQAAGRGLQLLFYSVGIGQISSEVPQNLSASRPQDRQFILSSKKLLLSDSGFYLCAWSGKQGQSYGYTFGSGTRLTVV.

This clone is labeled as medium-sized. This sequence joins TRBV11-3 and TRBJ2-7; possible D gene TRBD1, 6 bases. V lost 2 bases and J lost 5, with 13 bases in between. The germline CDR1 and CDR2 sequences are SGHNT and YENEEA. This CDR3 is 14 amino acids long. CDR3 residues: CASSLRQAGNEQYF. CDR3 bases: TGTGCCAGCAGCTTACGACAGGCCGGTAACGAGCAGTACTTC.

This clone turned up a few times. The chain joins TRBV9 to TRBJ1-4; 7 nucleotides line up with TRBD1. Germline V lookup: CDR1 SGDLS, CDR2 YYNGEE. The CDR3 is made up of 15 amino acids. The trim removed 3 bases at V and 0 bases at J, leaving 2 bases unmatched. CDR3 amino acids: CASSAGQATNEKLFF. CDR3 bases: TGTGCCAGCAGCGCTGGACAGGCAACTAATGAAAAACTGTTTTTT. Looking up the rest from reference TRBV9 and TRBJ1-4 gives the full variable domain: DSGVTQTPKHLITATGQRVTLRCSPRSGDLSVYWYQQSLDQGLQFLIQYYNGEERAKGNILERFSAQQFPDLHSELNLSSLELGDSALYFCASSAGQATNEKLFFGSGTQLSVL.

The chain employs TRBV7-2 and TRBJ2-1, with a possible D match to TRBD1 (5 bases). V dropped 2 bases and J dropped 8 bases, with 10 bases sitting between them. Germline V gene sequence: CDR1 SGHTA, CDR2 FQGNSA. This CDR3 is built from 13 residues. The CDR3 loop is CASSLTPGHEQFF. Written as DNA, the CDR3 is TGTGCCAGCAGCTTAACCCCAGGGCATGAGCAGTTCTTC.

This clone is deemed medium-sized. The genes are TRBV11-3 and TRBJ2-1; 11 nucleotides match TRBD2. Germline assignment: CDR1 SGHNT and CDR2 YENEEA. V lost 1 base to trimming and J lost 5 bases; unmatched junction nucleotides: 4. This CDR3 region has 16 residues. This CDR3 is CASSLGLAGGDNEQFF. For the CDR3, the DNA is TGTGCCAGCAGCTTAGGTCTAGCGGGGGGTGACAATGAGCAGTTCTTC.